Listed below are T cell receptor beta chains from one sample, sequenced in a study of blood T cell repertoires in COVID-19. Data came from immunoSEQ multiplex PCR; TCRdb stores just in-frame clones and leaves some out. In the table there are 300,000 or so clones, more than 70% of which are singletons. The sequenced sample consisted of peripheral blood. The receptors shown here come from a man aged 18-30 years who had recovered from COVID-19. The CDR3 runs from the conserved cysteine through the conserved F or W. Fields, in order: clone size, V gene, D gene, J gene, CDR3 DNA, CDR3 protein. The D gene is left open where the match is weak. Size is omitted from some rows. Given values are once, few, many or a class for expanded clones.

size: .
V: TRBV5-6
D: TRBD1
J: TRBJ2-7
DNA: TGTGCCAGCAGCGGGGGGGACAGGGGCCGCTCCTACGAGCAGTACTTC
CDR3: CASSGGDRGRSYEQYF

size: .
V: TRBV18
D: TRBD2
J: TRBJ2-7
DNA: TGTGCCAGCTCACTAACTAGCGGGGGGGCCTACGAGCAGTACTTC
CDR3: CASSLTSGGAYEQYF

size: .
V: TRBV27
D: .
J: TRBJ1-1
DNA: TGTGCCAGCAGTTTACTAGACAGGAACACTGAAGCTTTCTTT
CDR3: CASSLLDRNTEAFF

size: .
V: TRBV18
D: .
J: TRBJ2-1
DNA: TGTGCCAGCTCACCCCCGGGACACCATGAGCAGTTCTTC
CDR3: CASSPPGHHEQFF

size: .
V: TRBV9
D: .
J: TRBJ1-1
DNA: TGTGCCAGCAGCGTGGGGGGTCTTGGCACTGAAGCTTTCTTT
CDR3: CASSVGGLGTEAFF

size: .
V: TRBV28
D: .
J: TRBJ1-3
DNA: TGTGCCAGCAGTTTGCACACCTCTGGAAACACCATATATTTT
CDR3: CASSLHTSGNTIYF

size: .
V: TRBV9
D: TRBD2
J: TRBJ2-3
DNA: TGTGCCAGCAGCGGTCGGATAGCGGGGGCACTAACCACAGATACGCAGTATTTT
CDR3: CASSGRIAGALTTDTQYF

size: .
V: TRBV7-2
D: .
J: TRBJ2-3
DNA: TGTGCCAGCAGCTCCCCGAGAGGGGGGACTACTAGCACAGATACGCAGTATTTT
CDR3: CASSSPRGGTTSTDTQYF

size: .
V: TRBV7-2
D: TRBD1
J: TRBJ1-1
DNA: TGTGCCAGCAGCTGGCAGGGGGTTGGGTCCACTGAAGCTTTCTTT
CDR3: CASSWQGVGSTEAFF

size: .
V: TRBV25-1
D: .
J: TRBJ1-1
DNA: TGTGCCAGCACCTCAATTGCGTGGGGGGCTGAAGCTTTCTTT
CDR3: CASTSIAWGAEAFF

size: .
V: TRBV10-2
D: .
J: TRBJ2-7
DNA: TGCGCCAGCAGTGAGTCCTACAGGGGAGGCTACGAGCAGTACTTC
CDR3: CASSESYRGGYEQYF

size: .
V: TRBV19
D: .
J: TRBJ2-7
DNA: TGTGCCAGTAGTGTCACACAGGGTAGTAGCGAGCAGTACTTC
CDR3: CASSVTQGSSEQYF

size: .
V: TRBV5-1
D: TRBD1
J: TRBJ2-7
DNA: TGCGCCAGCTCCGGACAGGCTAGCTCCTACGAGCAGTACTTC
CDR3: CASSGQASSYEQYF

size: .
V: TRBV15
D: .
J: TRBJ2-3
DNA: TGTGCCACCAGCCCCCAGGCAACACACACAGATACGCAGTATTTT
CDR3: CATSPQATHTDTQYF

size: .
V: TRBV29-1
D: TRBD1
J: TRBJ2-7
DNA: TGCAGCGTACGCCGGGACAGGTCCTCCTACGAGCAGTACTTC
CDR3: CSVRRDRSSYEQYF

size: .
V: TRBV7-3
D: .
J: TRBJ2-3
DNA: TGTGCCAGCAGCTTAATGCCACTAGGCGCAGATACGCAGTATTTT
CDR3: CASSLMPLGADTQYF

size: .
V: TRBV19
D: TRBD1
J: TRBJ1-2
DNA: TGTGCCAGTAGCAGGGGACAGCCCGTTAACTATGGCTACACCTTC
CDR3: CASSRGQPVNYGYTF

size: .
V: TRBV2
D: .
J: TRBJ2-1
DNA: TGTGCCAGCATCCCCGGGAATAACAATGAGCAGTTCTTC
CDR3: CASIPGNNNEQFF

size: .
V: TRBV7-3
D: .
J: TRBJ1-6
DNA: TGTGCCAGCAGCACAACAGGGTATAATTCACCCCTCCACTTT
CDR3: CASSTTGYNSPLHF

size: .
V: TRBV5-5
D: TRBD1
J: TRBJ2-1
DNA: TGTGCCAGCAGCTCGCGACAGGGGACGGGGACCTACTACAATGAGCAGTTCTTC
CDR3: CASSSRQGTGTYYNEQFF

size: .
V: TRBV7-9
D: .
J: TRBJ1-3
DNA: TGTGCCAGCAGCTTAGACGCGAGTCGAAACACCATATATTTT
CDR3: CASSLDASRNTIYF

size: .
V: TRBV7-3
D: .
J: TRBJ2-1
DNA: TGTGCCAGCAGCTACTTCCAGGGCAATGAGCAGTTCTTC
CDR3: CASSYFQGNEQFF

size: once
V: TRBV7-3
D: .
J: TRBJ1-1
DNA: TGTGCCAGCAGCCGCCGTGAGTACACTGAAGCTTTCTTT
CDR3: CASSRREYTEAFF

size: .
V: TRBV29-1
D: .
J: TRBJ1-1
DNA: TGCAGCGTGAGAGGGAGGGCGAACACTGAAGCTTTCTTT
CDR3: CSVRGRANTEAFF

size: .
V: TRBV7-2
D: .
J: TRBJ1-2
DNA: TGTGCCAGCAGCTTAGGTAGCGTTCGGAGAGGGAACTATGGCTACACCTTC
CDR3: CASSLGSVRRGNYGYTF

size: .
V: TRBV18
D: .
J: TRBJ1-1
DNA: TGTGCCAGCTCACCACCGGCGGGGGATCGGACTGAAGCTTTCTTT
CDR3: CASSPPAGDRTEAFF

size: .
V: TRBV20-1
D: .
J: TRBJ2-1
DNA: TGCAGTGCTGCGGACAATGAGCAGTTCTTC
CDR3: CSAADNEQFF

size: .
V: TRBV7-8
D: .
J: TRBJ1-4
DNA: TGTGCCAGCAGCGCCCGACAGAGCCAGAATGAAAAACTGTTTTTT
CDR3: CASSARQSQNEKLFF